The clone carrying this T cell receptor (beta chain) was counted many times. Its antigen is currently unknown. One end of the junction does not line up with germline, which may come from a read error. The data belong to a study of Graves' ophthalmopathy and Graves' hyperthyroidism. About the research overall: Untreated patients at initial diagnosis provided peripheral blood.

Donors with ophthalmopathy: moderate-to-severe activity, CAS ≥3, NOSPECS ≥4, duration under 3 months. Scientists amplified the TCR beta CDR3 regions from RNA transcripts. An opening RT-PCR round employed HTBI primers and preceded a second-round multiplex PCR. One entry per CDR3 protein, called by TCRdb with MiXCR from the multiplex PCR reads. This table holds about 740,000 distinct CDR3 sequences, roughly two fifths found once. General study findings and limits: Ophthalmopathy progression cases were predicted by the model with approximately 71% sensitivity and roughly 72% specificity. Using a 13-signature model, the authors split ophthalmopathy from stable hyperthyroidism, with 85% to 90% sensitivity and around 84% specificity.

This clonotype originated in an adult man with Graves' ophthalmopathy. Sequenced sample: peripheral blood.

Here the CDR3 DNA reads TGTGCCAGCAGTGAAGTTTCCGTATATGGCTACACCTTC. Encoded protein: CASSEVSVYGYTF. This chain uses TRBV10-3 with TRBJ1-2; D is uncertain. The CDR3 runs to 13 residues. In germline, CDR1 is ENHRY, CDR2 SYGVKD.